This TCR beta chain was observed in a study of T and B cells in COVID-19 patients. Study background: Recovered patients mostly had mild to moderate COVID-19 managed as outpatients. Of approximately 20 active-infection patients, approximately 18 carried comorbidities linked to unfavorable COVID-19 outcome. Of about 20 active-infection patients, 12 were critically ill with mechanical ventilation or extracorporeal membrane oxygenation. Study outcomes and limitations: Highly clonal in active COVID-19, TRB repertoires exceeded healthy-donor diversity and richness at recovery.

A remark on this clonotype: What it recognizes is unknown.

The J segment lost 6 bases and the V segment lost 5 bases, leaving 4 bases of the junction unmatched. Germline V CDR1 and CDR2: MNHNS, SASEGT. CDR3 length: 13 amino acids. Multiplex PCR with BIOMED2 TRB-A/B primer pools amplified TRB rearrangements. MiXCR, applied by TCRdb to the multiplex PCR reads, yields one record per CDR3 protein. This sample carries under 5,000 distinct CDR3 sequences, about a third of them seen once, and the ten largest clones take roughly 24%. Each TRB amplification used roughly 220-550 ng of genomic DNA from blood. The clonotype was recovered from a human donor who had recovered from COVID-19. Input material: blood. This chain joins TRBV6-1 and TRBJ1-2; 9 bases are a match to TRBD1. The CDR3 DNA reads TGTGCCAGCAGTACCACAGGGGGCGATGGCTACACCTTC. Translating it yields CASSTTGGDGYTF.